This TCR beta chain was retrieved from a study of CD8 T cells in ankylosing spondylitis. Study-level findings and limits: There was reportedly significant enrichment of clones that were disease-linked in matched ankylosing spondylitis synovial fluid. CD8+ disease-linked clones were present at relatively low frequencies in blood. There was a TCR beta motif, made of 7 to 9 highly homologous variants, that appeared characteristic of ankylosing spondylitis blood.

Quantitative 5'-RACE with molecular barcodes produced the TCR beta libraries. Each CDR3 protein is one row after TCRdb ran MiXCR on the 5' RACE reads. The sample includes approximately 180,000 distinct CDR3 sequences, over 15% of them seen just once. This clonotype came up many times. Its antigen is not known. V was cut by 1 base and J by 5 bases, with 8 bases left in between. The CDR3 consists of 13 residues. The V gene's germline CDR1 is LNHDA and CDR2 SQIVND (reference sequence). V is TRBV19 and J is TRBJ2-5, with D tentatively TRBD2 (6 bases). Sequencing was done on a sample of blood, either unsorted or a sorted T cell fraction (not recorded which). This sequence was found in a male donor aged 5 to 30 with ankylosing spondylitis or in good health (not recorded which). CDR3: CASSIAGEETQYF. The CDR3 DNA reads as TGTGCCAGTAGTATAGCGGGAGAGGAGACCCAGTACTTC.